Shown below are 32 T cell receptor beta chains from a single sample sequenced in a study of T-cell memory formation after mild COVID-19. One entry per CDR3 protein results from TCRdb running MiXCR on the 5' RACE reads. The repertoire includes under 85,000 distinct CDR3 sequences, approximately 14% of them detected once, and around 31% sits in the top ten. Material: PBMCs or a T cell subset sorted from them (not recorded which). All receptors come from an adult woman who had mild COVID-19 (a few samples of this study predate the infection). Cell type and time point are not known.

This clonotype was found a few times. The DNA for the CDR3 is TGCGCCAGCAGCCAAGGGCCGGGAGAGGAAAAACTGTTTTTT. It specifies CASSQGPGEEKLFF. V gene TRBV4-3 combines with J gene TRBJ1-4; no clear D gene. Germline V lookup: CDR1 LGHNA, CDR2 YSLEER. CDR3 length equals 14 residues. The V end was cut by 1 base, the J end by 8 bases, with 11 bases between.

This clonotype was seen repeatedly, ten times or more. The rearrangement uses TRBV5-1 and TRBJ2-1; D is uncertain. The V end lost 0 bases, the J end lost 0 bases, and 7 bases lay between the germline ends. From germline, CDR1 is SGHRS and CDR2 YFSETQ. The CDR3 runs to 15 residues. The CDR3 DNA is TGCGCCAGCAGCTTGGGGTACAGCTCCTACAATGAGCAGTTCTTC. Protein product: CASSLGYSSYNEQFF.

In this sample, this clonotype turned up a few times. CDR3 sequence reads: CASSQERGTEQFF. DNA of the CDR3: TGCGCCAGCAGCCAAGAAAGGGGGACTGAGCAGTTCTTC. J is TRBJ2-1 and V is TRBV4-1, with a tentative D call TRBD1 (6 bases). CDR1 is MGHRA, CDR2 YSYEKL, per germline. The V end was cut by 0 bases, the J end by 9 bases, with 9 bases between. The CDR3 extends over 13 amino acids.

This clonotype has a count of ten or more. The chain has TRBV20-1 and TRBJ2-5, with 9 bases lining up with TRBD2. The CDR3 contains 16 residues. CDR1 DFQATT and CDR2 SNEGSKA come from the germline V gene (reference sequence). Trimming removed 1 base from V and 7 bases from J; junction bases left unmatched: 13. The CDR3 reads CSARGGRGAGGRTQYF. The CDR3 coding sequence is TGCAGTGCTAGAGGCGGTCGTGGAGCGGGGGGCAGGACCCAGTACTTC.

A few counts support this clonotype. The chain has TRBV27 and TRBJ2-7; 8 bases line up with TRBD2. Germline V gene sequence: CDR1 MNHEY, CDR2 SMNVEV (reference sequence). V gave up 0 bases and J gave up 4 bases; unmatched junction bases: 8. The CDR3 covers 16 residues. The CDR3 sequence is CASSLSPETSAYEQYF. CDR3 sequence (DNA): TGTGCCAGCAGTTTATCCCCCGAGACTAGCGCGTACGAGCAGTACTTC.

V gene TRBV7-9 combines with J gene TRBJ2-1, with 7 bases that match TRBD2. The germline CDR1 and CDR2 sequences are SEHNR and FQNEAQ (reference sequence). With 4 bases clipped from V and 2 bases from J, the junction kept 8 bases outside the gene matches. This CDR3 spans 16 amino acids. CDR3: CASSSGGRATYNEQFF. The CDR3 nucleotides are TGTGCCAGCAGCTCGGGTGGGAGGGCTACCTACAATGAGCAGTTCTTC.

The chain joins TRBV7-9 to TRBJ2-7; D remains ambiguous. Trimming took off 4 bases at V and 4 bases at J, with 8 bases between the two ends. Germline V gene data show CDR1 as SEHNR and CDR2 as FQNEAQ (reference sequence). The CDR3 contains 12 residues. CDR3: CASSSTLYEQYF. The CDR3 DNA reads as TGTGCCAGCAGCTCCACTTTATACGAGCAGTACTTC.

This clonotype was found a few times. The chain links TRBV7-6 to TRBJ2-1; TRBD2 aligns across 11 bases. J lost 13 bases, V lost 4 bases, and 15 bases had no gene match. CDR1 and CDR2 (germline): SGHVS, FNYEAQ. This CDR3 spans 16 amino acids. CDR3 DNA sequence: TGTGCCAGCAGCTCCCCAGGGCTAGCGGGGGGCCCTCTTCAGTTCTTC. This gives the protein CASSSPGLAGGPLQFF.

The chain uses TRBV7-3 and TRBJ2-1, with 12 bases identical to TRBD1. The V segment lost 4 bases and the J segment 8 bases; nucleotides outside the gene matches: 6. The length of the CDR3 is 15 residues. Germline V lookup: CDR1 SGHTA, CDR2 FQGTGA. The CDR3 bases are TGTGCCAGCAGCTCAACCGGGACAGGGGGCCATGAGCAGTTCTTC. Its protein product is CASSSTGTGGHEQFF. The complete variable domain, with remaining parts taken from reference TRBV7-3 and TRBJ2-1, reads GAGVSQTPSNKVTEKGKYVELRCDPISGHTALYWYRQSLGQGPEFLIYFQGTGAADDSGLPNDRFFAVRPEGSVSTLKIQRTERGDSAVYLCASSSTGTGGHEQFFGPGTRLTVL.

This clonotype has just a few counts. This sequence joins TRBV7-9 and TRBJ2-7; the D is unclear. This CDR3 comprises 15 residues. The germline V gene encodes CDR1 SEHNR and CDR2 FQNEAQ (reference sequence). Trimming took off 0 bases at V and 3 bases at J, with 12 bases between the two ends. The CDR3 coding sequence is TGTGCCAGCAGCTTAGCGCCAGGCCCCGACTACGAGCAGTACTTC. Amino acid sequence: CASSLAPGPDYEQYF.

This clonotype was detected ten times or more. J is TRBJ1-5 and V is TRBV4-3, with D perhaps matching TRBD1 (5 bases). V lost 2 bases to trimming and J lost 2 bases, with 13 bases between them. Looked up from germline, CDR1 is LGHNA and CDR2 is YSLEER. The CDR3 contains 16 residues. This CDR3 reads CASSQTLRGGNQPQHF. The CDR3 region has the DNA TGCGCCAGCAGCCAAACCCTAAGGGGTGGCAATCAGCCCCAGCATTTT.

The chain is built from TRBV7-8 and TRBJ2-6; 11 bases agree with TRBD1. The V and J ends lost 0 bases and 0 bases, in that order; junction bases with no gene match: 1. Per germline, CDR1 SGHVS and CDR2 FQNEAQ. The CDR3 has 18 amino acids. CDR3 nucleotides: TGTGCCAGCAGCTTAGCTGGGACAGGGGGCTCTGGGGCCAACGTCCTGACTTTC. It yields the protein CASSLAGTGGSGANVLTF.

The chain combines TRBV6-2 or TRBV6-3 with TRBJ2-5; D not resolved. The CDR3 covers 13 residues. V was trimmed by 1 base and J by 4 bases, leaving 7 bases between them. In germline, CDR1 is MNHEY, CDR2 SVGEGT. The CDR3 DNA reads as TGTGCCAGCAGTTACTTTAACCGAGAGACCCAGTACTTC. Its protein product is CASSYFNRETQYF.

The CDR3 DNA reads as TGTGCCAGCAGTTTGACAGGGGTCCTGTACTTC. Residues: CASSLTGVLYF. The gene calls are TRBV27 and TRBJ2-7; 8 bases fit TRBD1. The CDR3 runs 11 residues. Germline lookup yields CDR1 MNHEY and CDR2 SMNVEV (reference sequence). V shed 3 bases and J 12 bases; nucleotides not matched to a gene: 4.

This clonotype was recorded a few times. In DNA form, the CDR3 reads TGTGCCAGCAGCTTAACTCGTTTAGGAGGCGACTACAATGAGCAGTTCTTC. It encodes CASSLTRLGGDYNEQFF. The chain carries TRBV7-3 and TRBJ2-1; D may be TRBD2 (5 bases). V was clipped by 0 bases and J by 3 bases, with 15 bases between them. The CDR3 totals 17 residues. Germline V gives CDR1 SGHTA, CDR2 FQGTGA.

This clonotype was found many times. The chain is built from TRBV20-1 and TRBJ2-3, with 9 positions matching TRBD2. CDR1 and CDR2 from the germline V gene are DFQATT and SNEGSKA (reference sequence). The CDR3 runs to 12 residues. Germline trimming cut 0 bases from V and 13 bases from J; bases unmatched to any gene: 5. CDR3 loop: CSARDRSGREYF. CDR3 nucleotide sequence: TGCAGTGCTAGAGACCGTAGCGGGAGAGAGTATTTT.

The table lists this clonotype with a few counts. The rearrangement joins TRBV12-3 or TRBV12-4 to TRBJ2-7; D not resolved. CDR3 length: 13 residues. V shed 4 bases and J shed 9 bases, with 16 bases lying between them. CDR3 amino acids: CASSYLGIIGQYF. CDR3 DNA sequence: TGTGCCAGCAGTTATTTAGGGATCATAGGGCAGTACTTC.

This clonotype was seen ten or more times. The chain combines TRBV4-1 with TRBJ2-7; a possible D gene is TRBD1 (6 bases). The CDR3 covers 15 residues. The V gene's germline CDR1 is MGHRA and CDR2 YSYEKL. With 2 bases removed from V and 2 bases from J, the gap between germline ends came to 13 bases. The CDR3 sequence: CASSQLDSPTYEQYF. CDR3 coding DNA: TGCGCCAGCAGCCAATTGGACAGTCCAACCTACGAGCAGTACTTC.

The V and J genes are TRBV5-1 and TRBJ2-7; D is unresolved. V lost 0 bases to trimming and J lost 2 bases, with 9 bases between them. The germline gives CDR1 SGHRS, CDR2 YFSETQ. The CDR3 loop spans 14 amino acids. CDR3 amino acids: CASSLAGRPYEQYF. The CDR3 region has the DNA TGCGCCAGCAGCTTGGCCGGACGCCCCTACGAGCAGTACTTC.

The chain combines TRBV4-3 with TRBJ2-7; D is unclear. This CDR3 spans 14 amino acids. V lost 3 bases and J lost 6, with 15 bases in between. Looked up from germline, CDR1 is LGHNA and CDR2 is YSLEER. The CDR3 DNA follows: TGCGCCAGCAGCCATAGAGCCGGGCTCTCCGAGCAGTACTTC. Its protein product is CASSHRAGLSEQYF.

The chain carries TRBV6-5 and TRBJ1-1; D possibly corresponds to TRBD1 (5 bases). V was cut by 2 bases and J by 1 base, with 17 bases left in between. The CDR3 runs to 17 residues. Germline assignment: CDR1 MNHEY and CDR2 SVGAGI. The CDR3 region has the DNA TGTGCCAGCAGTTACGAATTTGGGTCGACAGCGAACACTGAAGCTTTCTTT. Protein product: CASSYEFGSTANTEAFF.

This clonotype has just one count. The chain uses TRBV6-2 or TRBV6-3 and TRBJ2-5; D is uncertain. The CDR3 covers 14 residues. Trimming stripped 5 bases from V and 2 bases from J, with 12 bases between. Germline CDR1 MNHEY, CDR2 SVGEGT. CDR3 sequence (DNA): TGTGCCAGCAGTGATATTGACGCTCAAGAGACCCAGTACTTC. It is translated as CASSDIDAQETQYF.

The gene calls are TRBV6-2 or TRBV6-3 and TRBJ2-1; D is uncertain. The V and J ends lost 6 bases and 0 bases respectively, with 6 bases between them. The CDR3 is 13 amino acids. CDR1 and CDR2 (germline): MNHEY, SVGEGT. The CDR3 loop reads CASSPYSYNEQFF. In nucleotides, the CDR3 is TGTGCCAGCAGCCCGTACTCCTACAATGAGCAGTTCTTC.

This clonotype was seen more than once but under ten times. CDR3 amino acids: CASSEFSVVLLSYEQYF. The CDR3 coding sequence is TGTGCCAGCAGTGAATTTTCGGTGGTCCTCCTCTCCTACGAGCAGTACTTC. The rearrangement uses TRBV25-1 and TRBJ2-7; D is undetermined. The length of the CDR3 is 17 residues. Germline CDR1 MGHDK, CDR2 SYGVNS. The V and J ends lost 1 base and 0 bases respectively, with 16 bases between them.

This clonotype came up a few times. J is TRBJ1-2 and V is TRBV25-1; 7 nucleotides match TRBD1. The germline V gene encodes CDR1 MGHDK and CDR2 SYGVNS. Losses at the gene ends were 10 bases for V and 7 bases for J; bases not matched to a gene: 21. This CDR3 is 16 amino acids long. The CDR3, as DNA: TGTGCCACCAAGGGGGGGACAGCAGACAAGCCCTCTGGCTACACCTTC. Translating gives CATKGGTADKPSGYTF.

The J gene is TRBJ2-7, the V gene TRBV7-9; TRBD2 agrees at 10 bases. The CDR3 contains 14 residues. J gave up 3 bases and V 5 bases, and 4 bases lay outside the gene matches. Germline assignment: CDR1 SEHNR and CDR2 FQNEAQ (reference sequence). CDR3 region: CASSIASGGYEQYF. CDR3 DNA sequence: TGTGCCAGCAGCATCGCTAGCGGGGGCTACGAGCAGTACTTC.

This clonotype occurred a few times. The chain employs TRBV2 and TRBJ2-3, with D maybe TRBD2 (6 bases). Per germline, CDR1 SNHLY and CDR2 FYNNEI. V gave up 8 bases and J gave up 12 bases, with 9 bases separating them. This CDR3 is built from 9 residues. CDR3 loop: CASGRIQYF. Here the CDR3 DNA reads TGTGCCAGCGGGAGGATTCAGTATTTT.

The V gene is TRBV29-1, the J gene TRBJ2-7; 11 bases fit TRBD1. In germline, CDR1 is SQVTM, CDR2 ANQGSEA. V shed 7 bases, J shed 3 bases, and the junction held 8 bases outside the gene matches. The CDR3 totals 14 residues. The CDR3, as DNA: TGCAGCGCCGACGCCGGGACAGGGGGCTACGAGCAGTACTTC. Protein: CSADAGTGGYEQYF.

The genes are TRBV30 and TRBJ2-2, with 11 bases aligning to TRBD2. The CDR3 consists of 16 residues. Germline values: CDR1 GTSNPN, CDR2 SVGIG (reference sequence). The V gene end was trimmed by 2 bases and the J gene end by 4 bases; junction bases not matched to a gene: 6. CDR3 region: CAWSWLAGGPTGELFF. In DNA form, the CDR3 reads TGTGCCTGGAGTTGGCTAGCGGGGGGACCCACCGGGGAGCTGTTTTTT.

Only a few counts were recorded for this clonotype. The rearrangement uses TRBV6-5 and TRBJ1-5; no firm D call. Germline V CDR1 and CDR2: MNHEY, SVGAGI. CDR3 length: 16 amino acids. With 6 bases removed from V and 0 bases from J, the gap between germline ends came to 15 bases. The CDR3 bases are TGTGCCAGCAGCAATGAGCCGGAGTATAGCAATCAGCCCCAGCATTTT. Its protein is CASSNEPEYSNQPQHF.

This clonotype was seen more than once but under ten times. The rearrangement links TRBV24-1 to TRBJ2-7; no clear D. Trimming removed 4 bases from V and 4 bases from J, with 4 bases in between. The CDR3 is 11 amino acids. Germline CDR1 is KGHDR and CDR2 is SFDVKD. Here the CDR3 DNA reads TGTGCCACCAGTGAGGGATACGAGCAGTACTTC. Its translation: CATSEGYEQYF.

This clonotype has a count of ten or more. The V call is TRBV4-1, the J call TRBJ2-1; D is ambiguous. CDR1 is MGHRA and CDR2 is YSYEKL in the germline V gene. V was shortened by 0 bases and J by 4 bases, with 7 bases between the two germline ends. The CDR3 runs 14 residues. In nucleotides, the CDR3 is TGCGCCAGCAGCCAAGAGGGCAGATACAATGAGCAGTTCTTC. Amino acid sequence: CASSQEGRYNEQFF.